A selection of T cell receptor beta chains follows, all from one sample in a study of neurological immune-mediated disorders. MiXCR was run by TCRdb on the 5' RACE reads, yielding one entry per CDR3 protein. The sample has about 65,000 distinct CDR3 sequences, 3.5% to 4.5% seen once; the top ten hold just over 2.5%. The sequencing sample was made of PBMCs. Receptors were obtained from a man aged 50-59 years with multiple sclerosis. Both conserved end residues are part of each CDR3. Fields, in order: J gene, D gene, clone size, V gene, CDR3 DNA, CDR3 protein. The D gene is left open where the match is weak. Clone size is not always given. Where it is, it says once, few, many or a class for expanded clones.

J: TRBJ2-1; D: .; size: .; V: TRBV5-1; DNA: TGCGCCAGCAGCTTGGAGTTAGTAAGCATGAACAATGAGCAGTTCTTC; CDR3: CASSLELVSMNNEQFF
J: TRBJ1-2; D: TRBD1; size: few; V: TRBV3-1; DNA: TGTGCCAGCAGCCAACGGGGGGACAGGAGGGGCTACACCTTC; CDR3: CASSQRGDRRGYTF
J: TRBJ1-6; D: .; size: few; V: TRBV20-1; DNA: TGCAGTGCTAGTATACAGTCTGGGACCCTCAACTTT; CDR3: CSASIQSGTLNF
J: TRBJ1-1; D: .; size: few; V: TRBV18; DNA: TGTGCCAGCTCACCTCAGAGGGGCACTGAAGCTTTCTTT; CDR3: CASSPQRGTEAFF
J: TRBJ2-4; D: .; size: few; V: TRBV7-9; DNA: TGTGCCAGCAGCTTATATGCGGGGAAAATTCAGTACTTC; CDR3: CASSLYAGKIQYF
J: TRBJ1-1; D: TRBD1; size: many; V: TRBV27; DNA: TGTGCCAGCAGTTGGGGCAGGGGGCACGTCACTGAAGCTTTCTTT; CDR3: CASSWGRGHVTEAFF
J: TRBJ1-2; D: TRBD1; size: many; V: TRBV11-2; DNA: TGTGCCAGCAGCCCGCTGACAGGGAGTGGCTACTATGGCTACACCTTC; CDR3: CASSPLTGSGYYGYTF
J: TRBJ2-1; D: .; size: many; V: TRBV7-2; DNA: TGTGCCAGCAGCGTGGACAGCTACAATGAGCAGTTCTTC; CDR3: CASSVDSYNEQFF
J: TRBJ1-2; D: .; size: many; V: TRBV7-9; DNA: TGTGCCAGCAGCTTAGTGGACGGGGAAAACGGCTACACCTTC; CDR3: CASSLVDGENGYTF
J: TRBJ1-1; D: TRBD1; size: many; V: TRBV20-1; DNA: TGCAGTGCGGACCAGGGGGGGAACACTGAAGCTTTCTTT; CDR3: CSADQGGNTEAFF
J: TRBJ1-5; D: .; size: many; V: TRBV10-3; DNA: TGTGCCATCAGCCCACTGATCAATCAGCCCCAGAATTTT; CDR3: CAISPLINQPQNF
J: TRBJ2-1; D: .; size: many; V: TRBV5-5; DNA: TGTGCCAGCAGCTTCTCCGGGACGGTGGGTTCCTACAATGAGCAGTTCTTC; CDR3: CASSFSGTVGSYNEQFF
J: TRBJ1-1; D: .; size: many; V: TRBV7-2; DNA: TGTGCCAGCAGCGTGGACGGTAACACTGAAGCTTTCTTT; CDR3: CASSVDGNTEAFF
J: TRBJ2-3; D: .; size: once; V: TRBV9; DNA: .; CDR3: CASSFYICTTDTQYF
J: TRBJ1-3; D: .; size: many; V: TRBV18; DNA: TGTGCCAGCTCCCCGGGGTCTGGAAACACCATATATTTT; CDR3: CASSPGSGNTIYF
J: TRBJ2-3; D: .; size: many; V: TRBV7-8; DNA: TGTGCCAGCAGCTTAGTGGCCGACAGGTTCCAGAGGGGGGATACGCAGTATTTT; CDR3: CASSLVADRFQRGDTQYF
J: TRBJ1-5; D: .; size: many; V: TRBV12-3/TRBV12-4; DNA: TGTGCCAGCAGTTTCCGGCAGAATCAGCCCCAGCATTTT; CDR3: CASSFRQNQPQHF